The rows below give T cell receptor beta chains drawn from one sample of a study of blood T cells in healthy people across ages. In TCRdb, the 5' RACE reads were re-called with MiXCR into one record per CDR3 protein. This sample has about 930,000 distinct CDR3 sequences, with almost 30% found just once. The sample was also reused in another study, on T cells of mothers and their children.

Sequencing was carried out using blood. The receptor set was obtained from a woman aged 40 to 49 in good health. CDR3s include the opening cysteine and the closing phenylalanine or tryptophan. The order of the fields is V gene, CDR3 protein.

TRBV12-3/TRBV12-4 | CASSPGRGGYTF
TRBV6-2/TRBV6-3 | CASSATRNNEQFF
TRBV11-2 | CASSLRVGADRRNTIYF
TRBV7-2 | CASSPRDVGSYEQYF
TRBV28 | CASGAGARATDTQYF
TRBV5-1 | CASSLPAGEIDTQYF
TRBV7-6 | CASSLVDSGSYEQYF
TRBV10-3 | CAISGTGEQPQHF
TRBV20-1 | CSTRDTVTNYGYTF
TRBV20-1 | CSARVSQRTRYYGYTF
TRBV7-6 | CASRDRGDEQFF
TRBV9 | CASSVGLAGRELYEQYF
TRBV5-1 | CASSIRDRVTDTQYF
TRBV29-1 | CSVGQGQTYQETQYF
TRBV12-3/TRBV12-4 | CASSLIRGKHEQYF
TRBV4-1 | CASSPTGIGVPDTQYF
TRBV2 | CASSEGILLLRQSNYGYTF
TRBV3-1 | CASSQATHSYNEQFF
TRBV15 | CATRPGQVTDTQYF
TRBV7-2 | CASTELGAPFRANVLTF
TRBV18 | CASSPRASKVGPEAFF
TRBV7-9 | CASSFRDFTYNEQFF
TRBV12-3/TRBV12-4 | CASSPRRVHNEQFF
TRBV29-1 | CSVVRNNEQFF
TRBV5-1 | CASSLGTANEQFF
TRBV5-1 | CASVAENTEAFF